Below are 3 T cell receptor beta chains sequenced from a single sample in a study of PD-L1 blockade in urothelial cancer. TCRdb's table, derived via immunoSEQ multiplex PCR, lists solely in-frame clones and lacks some. The table lists about 63,000 clones, roughly 79% of them singletons, with under 7.5% in the top ten. Indicated time point: pretreatment peripheral blood. The material was PBMCs, obtained around atezolizumab (anti-PD-L1) treatment. These receptors originate from a man aged 65 to 79 with urothelial cancer.

Only one count was recorded for this clone. The chain employs TRBV4-2 and TRBJ2-1; 10 bases fit TRBD1. Unmatched junction bases numbered 6, after V lost 4 bases and J lost 6 bases. Germline V gene lookup returns CDR1 LGHNA and CDR2 YNFKEQ. This CDR3 spans 15 amino acids. The CDR3 is CASSLGTGEVNEQFF. The DNA of the CDR3 is TGTGCCAGCAGCCTAGGGACAGGGGAGGTCAATGAGCAGTTCTTC.

The genes are TRBV6-6 and TRBJ2-7, with TRBD2 matching over 8 bases. This CDR3 comprises 16 residues. V was pared by 6 bases and J by 0 bases, with 10 bases of the junction left unmatched. Germline V gene lookup returns CDR1 MNHNY and CDR2 SVGAGI (reference sequence). Here the CDR3 DNA reads TGTGCCAGCAGCAAAATCAGCGGGGGCCCCTCCTACGAGCAGTACTTC. Protein product: CASSKISGGPSYEQYF.

This chain joins TRBV7-2 and TRBJ2-3; no clear D gene. V lost 6 bases to trimming and J lost 2 bases, with 12 bases between them. Germline CDR1 and CDR2: SGHTA and FQGNSA. The length of the CDR3 is 14 residues. The CDR3, as DNA: TGTGCCAGCAGTCTTCAGGCAGACACAGATACGCAGTATTTT. This translates into CASSLQADTDTQYF.